Listed below are T cell receptor beta chains from one sample, sequenced in a study of blood T cell repertoires in COVID-19. TCRdb's table, derived via immunoSEQ multiplex PCR, lists solely in-frame clones and lacks some. The table records tens of thousands of clones, approximately 90% of them present only once. Sequenced material: peripheral blood. The receptors stem from a woman older than 75 with active COVID-19. The CDR3 runs from the conserved cysteine through the conserved F or W. A D gene is named only where the DNA matches it firmly. Clone size is not always given. Where it is, it says once, few, many or a class for expanded clones.

j_call clone_size v_call d_call cdr3_aa cdr3_nt
TRBJ1-5 NA TRBV7-2 TRBD1 CASRSGGGSNQPQHF TGTGCCAGCAGATCAGGGGGCGGGAGCAATCAGCCCCAGCATTTT
TRBJ2-5 NA TRBV28 NA CAVGPANLETQYF TGTGCCGTTGGGCCCGCTAATTTAGAGACCCAGTACTTC
TRBJ2-7 NA TRBV12-3/TRBV12-4 TRBD1 CASSLDRLDEQYF TGTGCCAGCAGCTTGGACAGGTTAGACGAGCAGTACTTC
TRBJ2-7 few TRBV6-6 TRBD2 CASTWGGSYEQYF TGTGCCAGCACTTGGGGGGGCTCCTACGAGCAGTACTTC
TRBJ2-1 NA TRBV18 TRBD2 CASSPPAGRAHNEQFF TGTGCCAGCTCACCCCCCGCGGGGAGGGCCCACAATGAGCAGTTCTTC
TRBJ2-7 NA TRBV2 NA CASSEALAVSSYEQYF TGTGCCAGCAGTGAAGCTTTAGCGGTAAGCTCCTACGAGCAGTACTTC
TRBJ2-7 NA TRBV5-1 TRBD1 CASSDTTGVYEQYF TGCGCCAGCAGCGACACTACAGGGGTGTACGAGCAGTACTTC
TRBJ2-3 NA TRBV5-1 TRBD2 CASSPTSGSTDTQYF TGCGCCAGCAGCCCGACTAGCGGGAGCACAGATACGCAGTATTTT
TRBJ2-1 once TRBV27 TRBD2 CASSLLASGRSILNEQFF TGTGCCAGCAGTTTATTGGCTAGCGGGAGGTCTATTCTCAATGAGCAGTTCTTC
TRBJ2-7 NA TRBV15 TRBD2 CATSSPTSGAYEQYF TGTGCCACCAGCAGTCCGACTAGCGGGGCCTACGAGCAGTACTTC
TRBJ2-7 NA TRBV7-9 NA CASSRGPGSYEQYF TGTGCCAGCAGCCGCGGTCCGGGGTCCTACGAGCAGTACTTC
TRBJ1-5 NA TRBV5-3 TRBD1 CARRGARGPEIVMGDSQPQHF TGTGCCAGAAGAGGGGCCAGGGGGCCTGAAATTGTGATGGGAGATAGTCAGCCCCAGCATTTT
TRBJ2-5 NA TRBV11-2 TRBD1 CASSLSGTGYKETQYF TGTGCCAGCAGCTTAAGTGGGACAGGATACAAAGAGACCCAGTACTTC
TRBJ2-5 NA TRBV18 TRBD2 CASSPGLAVETQYF TGTGCCAGCTCACCAGGACTAGCGGTAGAGACCCAGTACTTC
TRBJ2-1 NA TRBV28 NA CASSSPGVGYNEQFF TGTGCCAGCAGCTCCCCGGGAGTTGGCTACAATGAGCAGTTCTTC
TRBJ2-2 few TRBV4-2 TRBD2 CASTLGLAGGELFF TGTGCCAGCACCCTAGGACTAGCTGGCGGGGAGCTGTTTTTT
TRBJ1-3 NA TRBV28 NA CASSFGGNTIYF TGTGCCAGCAGTTTCGGGGGGAACACCATATATTTT
TRBJ2-5 NA TRBV28 NA CASTSPWGGQETQYF TGTGCCAGCACCTCACCGTGGGGAGGACAAGAGACCCAGTACTTC
TRBJ2-3 NA TRBV10-3 NA CAIRRGRDDTDTQYF TGTGCCATCAGAAGGGGGCGGGACGACACAGATACGCAGTATTTT
TRBJ2-6 once TRBV3-1/TRBV3-2 TRBD2 CASSQTGGGANVLTF TGTGCCAGCAGCCAAACGGGGGGTGGGGCCAACGTCCTGACTTTC
TRBJ2-7 NA TRBV5-6 TRBD2 CASSSLASGSLYEQYF TGTGCCAGCAGCTCTCTTGCTAGCGGGAGCCTCTACGAGCAGTACTTC
TRBJ2-5 NA TRBV29-1 TRBD2 CSVSRDYAETQYF TGCAGCGTGTCACGGGACTATGCAGAGACCCAGTACTTC
TRBJ1-3 NA TRBV7-3 NA CASSLTEGRNSGNTIYF TGTGCCAGCAGCTTAACGGAGGGCAGGAACTCTGGAAACACCATATATTTT
TRBJ2-7 NA TRBV6-5 TRBD1 CASKPRDRREQYF TGTGCCAGCAAACCCCGGGACAGGCGCGAGCAGTACTTC
TRBJ2-2 NA TRBV4-2 TRBD2 CASSQLGTSGRRNTGELFF TGTGCCAGCAGCCAATTAGGGACTAGCGGGAGAAGGAACACCGGGGAGCTGTTTTTT
TRBJ1-1 NA TRBV2 NA CASTEGGPGTEAFF TGTGCCAGCACCGAGGGGGGGCCAGGGACTGAAGCTTTCTTT
TRBJ2-1 NA TRBV23-1 TRBD1 CASGYRGHEQFF TGCGCCAGCGGATACAGGGGCCATGAGCAGTTCTTC
TRBJ2-7 NA TRBV29-1 TRBD2 CSATGRAGGGEQYF TGCAGCGCTACGGGGCGCGCGGGAGGTGGCGAGCAGTACTTC